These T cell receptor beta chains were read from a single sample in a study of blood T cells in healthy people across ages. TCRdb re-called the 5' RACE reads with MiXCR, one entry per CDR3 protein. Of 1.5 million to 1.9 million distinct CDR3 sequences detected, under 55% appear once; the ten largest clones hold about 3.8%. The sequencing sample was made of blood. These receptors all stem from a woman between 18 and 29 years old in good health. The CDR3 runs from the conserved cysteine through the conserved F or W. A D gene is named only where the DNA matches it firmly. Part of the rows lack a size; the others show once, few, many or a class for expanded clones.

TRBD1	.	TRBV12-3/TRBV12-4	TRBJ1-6	TGTGCCAGCAGTCCGGGGACAGGTTACTCACCCCTCCACTTT	CASSPGTGYSPLHF
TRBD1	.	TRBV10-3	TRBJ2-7	TGTGCCACCGCAGGGACAGAGTCCGACGAGCAGTACTTC	CATAGTESDEQYF
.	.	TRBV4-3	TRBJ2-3	TGCGCCAGCAGCCAAGAGCGTGGCAGGGCAGATACGCAGTATTTT	CASSQERGRADTQYF
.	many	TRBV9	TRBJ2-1	TGTGCCAGCAGCGCAGGGGGGAATGAGCAGTTCTTC	CASSAGGNEQFF
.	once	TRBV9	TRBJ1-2	TGTGCCAGCAGCGCCGAAGGGGACCCTGTATGTGGCTACACCTTC	CASSAEGDPVCGYTF
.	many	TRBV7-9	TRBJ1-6	TGTGCCAGCAGCGCTAGCGACATCTCACCCCTCCACTTT	CASSASDISPLHF
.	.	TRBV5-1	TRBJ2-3	TGCGCCAGCAGCTGCAGCAGAAGTACAGATACGCAGTATTTT	CASSCSRSTDTQYF
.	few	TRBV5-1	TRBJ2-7	TGCGCCAGCAGCTTGGCTCAGCCTAACTACGAGCAGTACTTC	CASSLAQPNYEQYF
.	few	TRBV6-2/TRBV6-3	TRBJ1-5	TGTGCCAGCAGTTATTCCCAGGAGAATCACCCCCAGCATTTT	CASSYSQENHPQHF
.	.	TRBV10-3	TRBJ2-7	TGTGCCATCAGTGAGCCGGCCAATTACGAGCAGTACTTC	CAISEPANYEQYF
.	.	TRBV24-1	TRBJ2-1	TGTGCCACCAGTGGGGGCCAGGGTGCCCGGCACAATGAGCAGTTCTTC	CATSGGQGARHNEQFF
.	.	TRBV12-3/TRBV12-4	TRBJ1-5	TGTGCCAGCAGTGTAGTATTGGGAAATCAGCCCCAGCATTTT	CASSVVLGNQPQHF
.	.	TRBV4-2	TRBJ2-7	TGTGCCAGCAGCCAAGATCAGGGCAGGGGTTACGAGCAGTACTTC	CASSQDQGRGYEQYF
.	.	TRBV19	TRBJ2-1	TGTGCCAGTAGTATAGGGTTAGGGGCTGAGGGGTATGAGCAGTTCTTC	CASSIGLGAEGYEQFF
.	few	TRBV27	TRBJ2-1	TGTGCCAGCAGTTCTAGTCCACTATACTATGAGCAGTTCTTC	CASSSSPLYYEQFF
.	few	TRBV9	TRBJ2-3	TGTGCCAGCGCCGGGACACCGATGGCAGATACGCAGTATTTT	CASAGTPMADTQYF
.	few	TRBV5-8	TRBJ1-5	TGTGCCAGCAGCTTGAGAGGGGACGGTGATAGCAATCAGCCCCAGCATTTT	CASSLRGDGDSNQPQHF
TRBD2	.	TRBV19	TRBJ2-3	TGTGCCAGTAGTCCCTCGGGGGGGACGACAGATACGCAGTATTTT	CASSPSGGTTDTQYF
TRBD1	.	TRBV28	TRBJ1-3	TGTGCCAGCAGAAACAGGGGGCGAGGGAACACCATATATTTT	CASRNRGRGNTIYF
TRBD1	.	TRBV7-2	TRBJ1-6	TGTGCCAGCAGCATCGGACAGGGAAAGAATTCACCCCTCCACTTT	CASSIGQGKNSPLHF
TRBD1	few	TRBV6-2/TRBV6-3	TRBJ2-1	TGTGCCAGCAGTTCACCCATGGCGGGACAGGGTGTCGGTAATGAGCAGTTCTTC	CASSSPMAGQGVGNEQFF
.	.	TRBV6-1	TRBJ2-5	TGTGCCAGCAGTGAAGGGGGCGCTCGGGAGACCCAGTACTTC	CASSEGGARETQYF
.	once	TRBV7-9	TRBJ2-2	TGTGCCAGCAGCTTAAAGGGCAGCCTCGCGAACACCGGGGAGCTGTTTTTT	CASSLKGSLANTGELFF
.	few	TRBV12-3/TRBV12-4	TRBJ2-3	TGTGCCAGCAGTTCGGACCCAACAGCACAGTATTTT	CASSSDPTAQYF
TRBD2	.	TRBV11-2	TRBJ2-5	TGTGCCAGCAGCTTAGTTGGCGGGAGCGCTCTACCGTATGAGCAGTACTTC	CASSLVGGSALPYEQYF
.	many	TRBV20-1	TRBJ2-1	TGCAGTGCCAGGCAGGGATACAATGAGCAGTTCTTC	CSARQGYNEQFF
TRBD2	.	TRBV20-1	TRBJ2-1	TGCAGTGCTCTACCGGGACTAGAGATCGATGAGCAGTTCTTC	CSALPGLEIDEQFF
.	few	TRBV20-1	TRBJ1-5	TGCAGTGCTAGAGATTCCTGGAGTGATCAGCCCCAGCATTTT	CSARDSWSDQPQHF
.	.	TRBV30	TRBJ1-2	TGTGCCGGAGAAGGGTATGGCTACACCTTC	CAGEGYGYTF